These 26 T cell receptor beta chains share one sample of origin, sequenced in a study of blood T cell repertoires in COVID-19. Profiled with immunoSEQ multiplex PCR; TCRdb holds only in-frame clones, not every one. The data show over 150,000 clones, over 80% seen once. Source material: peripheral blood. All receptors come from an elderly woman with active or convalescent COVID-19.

The CDR3 region has the DNA TGTGCCACCGAGCCGAGAAACACTGAAGCTTTCTTT. This encodes CATEPRNTEAFF. The genes are TRBV2 and TRBJ1-1; D uncertain. There are 12 residues in the CDR3. V was cut by 10 bases and J by 2 bases, with 11 bases left in between. Germline values: CDR1 SNHLY, CDR2 FYNNEI.

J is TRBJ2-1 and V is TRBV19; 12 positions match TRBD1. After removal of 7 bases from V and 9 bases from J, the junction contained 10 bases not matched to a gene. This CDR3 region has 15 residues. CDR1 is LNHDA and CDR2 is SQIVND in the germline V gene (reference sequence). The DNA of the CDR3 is TGTGCCAGTACCCGAACCGGGACAGGGGGCGTTGAGCAGTTCTTC. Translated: CASTRTGTGGVEQFF.

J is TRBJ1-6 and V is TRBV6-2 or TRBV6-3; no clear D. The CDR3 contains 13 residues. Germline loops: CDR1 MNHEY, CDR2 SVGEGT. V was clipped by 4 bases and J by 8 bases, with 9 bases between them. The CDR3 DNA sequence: TGTGCCAGCAGTTTACTGGCGGATTCACCCCTCCACTTT. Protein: CASSLLADSPLHF.

The CDR3 is CASGGQARVIDTEAFF. For the CDR3, the DNA is TGCGCCAGCGGCGGACAGGCCAGGGTAATTGACACTGAAGCTTTCTTT. V is TRBV10-2 and J is TRBJ1-1; 7 nucleotides align to TRBD1. Per germline, CDR1 WSHSY and CDR2 SAAADI. The junction had 15 bases not matched to a gene; V was cut back by 8 bases and J by 3 bases. This CDR3 region has 16 residues.

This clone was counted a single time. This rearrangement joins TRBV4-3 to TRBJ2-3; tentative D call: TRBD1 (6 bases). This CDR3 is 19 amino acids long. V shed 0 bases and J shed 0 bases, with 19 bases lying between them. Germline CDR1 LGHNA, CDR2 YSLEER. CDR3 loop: CASSQETGELYSSTDTQYF. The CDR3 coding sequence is TGCGCCAGCAGCCAAGAGACAGGCGAACTTTACTCTAGCACAGATACGCAGTATTTT.

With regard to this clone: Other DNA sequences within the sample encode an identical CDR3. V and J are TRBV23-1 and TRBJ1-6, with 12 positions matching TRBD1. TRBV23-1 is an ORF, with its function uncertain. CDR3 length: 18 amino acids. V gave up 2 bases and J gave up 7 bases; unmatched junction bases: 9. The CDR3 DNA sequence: TGCGCCAGCAGTCAAGAATGGGACAGGGGGCGCAGGAATTCACCCCTCCACTTT. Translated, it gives CASSQEWDRGRRNSPLHF.

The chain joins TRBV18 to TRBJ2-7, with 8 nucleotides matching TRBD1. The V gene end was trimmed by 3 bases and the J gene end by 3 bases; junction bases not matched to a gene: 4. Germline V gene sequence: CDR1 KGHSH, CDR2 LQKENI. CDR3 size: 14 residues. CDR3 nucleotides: TGTGCCAGCTCACCCTCGGACAGGGTCTACGAGCAGTACTTC. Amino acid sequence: CASSPSDRVYEQYF.

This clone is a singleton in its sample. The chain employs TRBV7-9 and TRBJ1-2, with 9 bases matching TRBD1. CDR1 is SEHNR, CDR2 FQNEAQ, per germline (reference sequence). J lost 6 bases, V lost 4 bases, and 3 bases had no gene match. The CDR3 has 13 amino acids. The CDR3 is CASSSGQGNGYTF. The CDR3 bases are TGTGCCAGCAGCTCTGGACAGGGGAATGGCTACACCTTC.

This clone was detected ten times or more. The CDR3 loop reads CASSRYITGQTSYEQYF. CDR3 bases: TGTGCCAGCAGTCGATATATAACGGGACAGACTTCCTACGAGCAGTACTTC. This chain joins TRBV27 and TRBJ2-7; the match to TRBD1 covers 7 bases. This CDR3 is 17 amino acids long. V shed 5 bases and J 1 base; nucleotides not matched to a gene: 14. Germline lookup yields CDR1 MNHEY and CDR2 SMNVEV (reference sequence).

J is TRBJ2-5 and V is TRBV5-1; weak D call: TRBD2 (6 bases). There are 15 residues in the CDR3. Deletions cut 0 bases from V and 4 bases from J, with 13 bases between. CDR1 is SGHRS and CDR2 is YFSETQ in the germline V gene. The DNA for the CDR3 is TGCGCCAGCAGCTTGGGGGTGGGAGGCCCAGAGACCCAGTACTTC. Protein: CASSLGVGGPETQYF.

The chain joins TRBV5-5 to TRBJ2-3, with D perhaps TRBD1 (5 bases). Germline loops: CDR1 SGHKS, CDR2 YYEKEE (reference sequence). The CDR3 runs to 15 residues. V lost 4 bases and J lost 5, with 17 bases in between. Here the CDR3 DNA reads TGTGCCAGCAGCCCCAGGGAATTTTTGGGAGATACGCAGTATTTT. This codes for CASSPREFLGDTQYF.

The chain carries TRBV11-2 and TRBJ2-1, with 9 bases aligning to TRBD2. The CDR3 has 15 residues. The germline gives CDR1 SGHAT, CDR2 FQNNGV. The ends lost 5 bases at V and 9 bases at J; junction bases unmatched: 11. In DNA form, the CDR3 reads TGTGCCAGCAGCCCTTCGCGGGGGGGCCATGTTGAGCAGTTCTTC. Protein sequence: CASSPSRGGHVEQFF.

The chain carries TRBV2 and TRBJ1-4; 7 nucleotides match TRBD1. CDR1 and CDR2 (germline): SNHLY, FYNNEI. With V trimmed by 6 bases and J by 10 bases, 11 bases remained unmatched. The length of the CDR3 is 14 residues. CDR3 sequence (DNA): TGTGCCAGCAGCGAATCGGACAGGTTGGGAAAACTGTTTTTT. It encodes CASSESDRLGKLFF.

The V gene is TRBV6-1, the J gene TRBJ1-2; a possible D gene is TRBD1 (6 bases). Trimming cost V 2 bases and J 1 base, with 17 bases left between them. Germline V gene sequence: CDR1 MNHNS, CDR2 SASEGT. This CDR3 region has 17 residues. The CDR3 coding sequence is TGTGCCAGCAGTGAAACCGTAAAGGGGGAAGGTAACTATGGCTACACCTTC. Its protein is CASSETVKGEGNYGYTF.

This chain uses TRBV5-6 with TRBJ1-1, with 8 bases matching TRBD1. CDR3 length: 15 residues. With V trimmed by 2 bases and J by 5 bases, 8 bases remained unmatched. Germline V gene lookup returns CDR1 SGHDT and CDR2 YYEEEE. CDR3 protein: CASSLQGVVLTEAFF. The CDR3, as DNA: TGTGCCAGCAGCTTACAGGGGGTGGTTCTAACTGAAGCTTTCTTT.

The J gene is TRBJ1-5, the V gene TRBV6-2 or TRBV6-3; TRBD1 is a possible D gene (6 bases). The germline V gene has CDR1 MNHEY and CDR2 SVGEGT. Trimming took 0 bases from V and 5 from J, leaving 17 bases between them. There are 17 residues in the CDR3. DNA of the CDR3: TGTGCCAGCAGTTACTCGATCCGGACAGTTAACTATCAGCCCCAGCATTTT. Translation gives CASSYSIRTVNYQPQHF.

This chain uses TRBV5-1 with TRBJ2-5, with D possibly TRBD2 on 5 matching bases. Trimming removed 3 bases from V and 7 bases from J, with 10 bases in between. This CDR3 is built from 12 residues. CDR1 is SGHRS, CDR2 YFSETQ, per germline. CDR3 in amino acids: CASSWTEGTQYF. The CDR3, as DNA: TGCGCCAGCAGCTGGACCGAGGGGACCCAGTACTTC.

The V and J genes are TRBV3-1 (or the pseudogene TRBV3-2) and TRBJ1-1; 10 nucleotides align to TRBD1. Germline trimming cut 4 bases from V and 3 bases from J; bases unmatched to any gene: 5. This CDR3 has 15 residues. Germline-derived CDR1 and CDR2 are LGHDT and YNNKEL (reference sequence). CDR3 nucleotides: TGTGCCAGCAGCCCGAGAGGGACAGGGGACACTGAAGCTTTCTTT. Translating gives CASSPRGTGDTEAFF.

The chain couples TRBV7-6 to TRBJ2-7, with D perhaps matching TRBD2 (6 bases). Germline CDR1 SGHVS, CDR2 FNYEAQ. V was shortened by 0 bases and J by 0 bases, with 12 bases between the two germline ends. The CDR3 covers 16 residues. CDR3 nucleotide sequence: TGTGCCAGCAGCTTAGCGCCGGAGGGGAGCTCCTACGAGCAGTACTTC. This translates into CASSLAPEGSSYEQYF. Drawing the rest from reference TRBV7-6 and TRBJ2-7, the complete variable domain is GAGVSQSPRYKVTKRGQDVALRCDPISGHVSLYWYRQALGQGPEFLTYFNYEAQQDKSGLPNDRFSAERPEGSISTLTIQRTEQRDSAMYRCASSLAPEGSSYEQYFGPGTRLTVT.

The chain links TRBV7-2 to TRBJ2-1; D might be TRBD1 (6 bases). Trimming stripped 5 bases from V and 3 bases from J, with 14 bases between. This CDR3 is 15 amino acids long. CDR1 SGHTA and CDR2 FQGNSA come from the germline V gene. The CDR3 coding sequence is TGTGCCAGCAGCGGGCGGGCAGGGGTCTACAATGAGCAGTTCTTC. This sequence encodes CASSGRAGVYNEQFF. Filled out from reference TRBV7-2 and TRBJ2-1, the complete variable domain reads GAGVSQSPSNKVTEKGKDVELRCDPISGHTALYWYRQSLGQGLEFLIYFQGNSAPDKSGLPSDRFSAERTGGSVSTLTIQRTQQEDSAVYLCASSGRAGVYNEQFFGPGTRLTVL.

The CDR3 DNA sequence: TGTGCCAGCAGCCAAGGGGAGGGTCCGGCTTTCTTT. Translation: CASSQGEGPAFF. The J gene is TRBJ1-1, the V gene TRBV3-1 (or the pseudogene TRBV3-2); D is ambiguous. CDR3 length: 12 amino acids. V lost 1 base and J lost 11, with 11 bases in between. Germline CDR1 LGHDT, CDR2 YNNKEL (reference sequence).

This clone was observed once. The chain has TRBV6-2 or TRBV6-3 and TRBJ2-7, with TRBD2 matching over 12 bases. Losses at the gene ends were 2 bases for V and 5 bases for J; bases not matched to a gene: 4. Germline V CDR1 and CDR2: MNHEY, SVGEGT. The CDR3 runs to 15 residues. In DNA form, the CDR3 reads TGTGCCAGCAGTTACGGGACTAGCGGGTCCAACGAGCAGTACTTC. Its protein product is CASSYGTSGSNEQYF.

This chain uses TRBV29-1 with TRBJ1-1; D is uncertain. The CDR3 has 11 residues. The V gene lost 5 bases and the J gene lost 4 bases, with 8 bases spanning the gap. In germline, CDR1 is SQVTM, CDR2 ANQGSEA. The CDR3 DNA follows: TGCAGCGTTCGAGTGAGCACTGAAGCTTTCTTT. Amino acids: CSVRVSTEAFF. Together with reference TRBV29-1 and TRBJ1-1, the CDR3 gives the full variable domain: SAVISQKPSRDICQRGTSLTIQCQVDSQVTMMFWYRQQPGQSLTLIATANQGSEATYESGFVIDKFPISRPNLTFSTLTVSNMSPEDSSIYLCSVRVSTEAFFGQGTRLTVV.

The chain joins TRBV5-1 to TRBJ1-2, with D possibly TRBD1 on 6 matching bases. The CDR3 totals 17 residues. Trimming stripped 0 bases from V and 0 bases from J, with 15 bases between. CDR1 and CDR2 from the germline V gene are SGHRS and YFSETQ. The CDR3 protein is CASSLGEGVQANYGYTF. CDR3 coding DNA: TGCGCCAGCAGCTTGGGGGAGGGGGTGCAAGCTAACTATGGCTACACCTTC.

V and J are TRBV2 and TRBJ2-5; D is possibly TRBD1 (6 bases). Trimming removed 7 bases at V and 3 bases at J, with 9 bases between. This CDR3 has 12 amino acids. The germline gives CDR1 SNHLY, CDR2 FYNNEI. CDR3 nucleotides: TGTGCCAGCAACAGGGATAAAGAGACCCAGTACTTC. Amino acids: CASNRDKETQYF.

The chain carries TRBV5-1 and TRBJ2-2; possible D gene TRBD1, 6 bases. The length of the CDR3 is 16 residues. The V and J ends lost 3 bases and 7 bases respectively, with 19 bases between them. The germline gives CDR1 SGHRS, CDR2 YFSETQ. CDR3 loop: CASSSSTPRGHGELFF. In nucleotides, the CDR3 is TGCGCCAGCAGCTCCTCTACCCCCCGGGGACACGGGGAGCTGTTTTTT.